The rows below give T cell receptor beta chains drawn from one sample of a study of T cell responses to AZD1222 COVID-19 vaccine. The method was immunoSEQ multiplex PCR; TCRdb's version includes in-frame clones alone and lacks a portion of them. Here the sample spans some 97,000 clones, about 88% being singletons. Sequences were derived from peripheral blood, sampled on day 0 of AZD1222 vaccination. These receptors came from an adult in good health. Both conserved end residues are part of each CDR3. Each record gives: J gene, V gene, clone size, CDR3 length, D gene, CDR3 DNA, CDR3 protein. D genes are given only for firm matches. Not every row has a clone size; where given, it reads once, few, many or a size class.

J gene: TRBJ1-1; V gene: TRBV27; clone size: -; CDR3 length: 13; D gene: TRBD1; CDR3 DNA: TGTGCCAGCAGTTGGGGGCAGGGGGCTGAAGCTTTCTTT; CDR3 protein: CASSWGQGAEAFF
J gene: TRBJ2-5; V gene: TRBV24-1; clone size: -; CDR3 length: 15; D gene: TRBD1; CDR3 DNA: TGTGCCACCAGTGACCCGGGACAGGGCGGAGAGACCCAGTACTTC; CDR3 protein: CATSDPGQGGETQYF
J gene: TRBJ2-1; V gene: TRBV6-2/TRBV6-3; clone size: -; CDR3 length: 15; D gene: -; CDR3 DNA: TGTGCCAGCAGTCTAGTGGGACTCCCGGGGAATGAGCAGTTCTTC; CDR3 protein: CASSLVGLPGNEQFF
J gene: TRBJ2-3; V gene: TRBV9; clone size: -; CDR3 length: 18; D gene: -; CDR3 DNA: TGTGCCAGCAGCGTACGTCCGGGGTGGGACTCACCCACAGATACGCAGTATTTT; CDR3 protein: CASSVRPGWDSPTDTQYF
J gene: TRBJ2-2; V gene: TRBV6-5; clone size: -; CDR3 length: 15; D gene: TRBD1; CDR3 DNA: TGTGCCAGCAGCGATGGACAGGGACGGCTCGGGGAGCTGTTTTTT; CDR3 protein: CASSDGQGRLGELFF
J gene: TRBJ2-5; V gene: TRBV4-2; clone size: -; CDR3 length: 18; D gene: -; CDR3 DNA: TGTGCCAGCAGCCAGGGTGCGCGGGCGCGGGCCTTCCAAGAGACCCAGTACTTC; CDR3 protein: CASSQGARARAFQETQYF
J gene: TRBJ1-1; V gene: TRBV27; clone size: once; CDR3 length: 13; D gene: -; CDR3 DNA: TGTGCCAGCAGTTTAAGGGTTCCCCCTGAAGCTTTCTTT; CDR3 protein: CASSLRVPPEAFF
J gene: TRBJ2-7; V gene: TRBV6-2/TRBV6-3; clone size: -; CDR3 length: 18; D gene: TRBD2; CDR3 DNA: TGTGCCAGCAGTTACGGTCTAGCGGGAGGGCCCGCCCCCTACGAGCAGTACTTC; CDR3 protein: CASSYGLAGGPAPYEQYF
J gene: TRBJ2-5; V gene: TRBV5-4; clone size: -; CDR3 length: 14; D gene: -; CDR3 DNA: TGTGCCAGCAGCCCTGATGCAGGTCAAGAGACCCAGTACTTC; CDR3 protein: CASSPDAGQETQYF
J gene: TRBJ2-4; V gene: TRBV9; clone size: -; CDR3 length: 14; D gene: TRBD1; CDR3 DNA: TGTGCCAGCAGCCCGACAGGGCCCAAAAACATTCAGTACTTC; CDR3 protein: CASSPTGPKNIQYF
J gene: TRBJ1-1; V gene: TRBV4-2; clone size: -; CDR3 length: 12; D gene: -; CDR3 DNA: TGTGCCAGCAGCCAGTCGGGCACTGAAGCTTTCTTT; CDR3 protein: CASSQSGTEAFF
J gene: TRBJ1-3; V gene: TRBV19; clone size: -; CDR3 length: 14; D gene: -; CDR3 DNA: TGTGCCAGCCAGGGATCGGTCTCTGGAAACACCATATATTTT; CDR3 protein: CASQGSVSGNTIYF
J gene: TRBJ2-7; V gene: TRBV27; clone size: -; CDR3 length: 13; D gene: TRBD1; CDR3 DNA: TGTGCCAGCAGTTTGGACAGGGGTAACGAGCAGTACTTC; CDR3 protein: CASSLDRGNEQYF
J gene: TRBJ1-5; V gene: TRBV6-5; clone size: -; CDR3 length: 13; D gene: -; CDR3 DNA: TGTGCCAGTCAAACGGGGTACAATCAGCCCCAGCATTTT; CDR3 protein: CASQTGYNQPQHF
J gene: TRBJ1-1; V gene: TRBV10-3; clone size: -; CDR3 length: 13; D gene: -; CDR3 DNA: TGTGCCATCAGTAATGCGGGGGACACTGAAGCTTTCTTT; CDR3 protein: CAISNAGDTEAFF
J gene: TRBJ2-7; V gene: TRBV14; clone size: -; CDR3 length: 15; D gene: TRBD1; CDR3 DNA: TGTGCCAGCAGCCAAAGGACAGGGGGCCTCTACGAGCAGTACTTC; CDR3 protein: CASSQRTGGLYEQYF
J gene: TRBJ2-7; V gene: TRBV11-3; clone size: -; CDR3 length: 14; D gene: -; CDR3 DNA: TGTGCCAGCAGCTTAAGCATTCCCCCCTACGAGCAGTACTTC; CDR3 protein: CASSLSIPPYEQYF
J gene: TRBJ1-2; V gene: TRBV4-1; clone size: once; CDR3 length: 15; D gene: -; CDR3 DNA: TGCGCCAGCAGCCAAGAGCCCAGGGGTTACTATGGCTACACCTTC; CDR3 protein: CASSQEPRGYYGYTF
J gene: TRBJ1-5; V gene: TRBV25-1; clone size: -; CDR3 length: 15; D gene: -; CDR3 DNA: TGTGCCAGCAGTGATGTCCAGAATAGCAATCAGCCCCAGCATTTT; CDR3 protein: CASSDVQNSNQPQHF
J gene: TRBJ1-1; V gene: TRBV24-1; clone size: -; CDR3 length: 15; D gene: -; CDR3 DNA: TGTGCCACCAGTGATTCGGGGGGGGGTTCTTATGAAGCTTTCTTT; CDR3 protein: CATSDSGGGSYEAFF
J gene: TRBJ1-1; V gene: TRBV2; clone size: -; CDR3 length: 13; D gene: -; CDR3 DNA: TGTGCCAGCAGTGCCCGACAGTTCGGTGAAGCTTTCTTT; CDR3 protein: CASSARQFGEAFF
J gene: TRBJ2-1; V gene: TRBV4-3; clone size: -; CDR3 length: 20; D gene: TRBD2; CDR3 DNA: TGCGCCAGCAGCCAAGATCGGTGGGGGATGAGCGGGATTCCCTACAATGAGCAGTTCTTC; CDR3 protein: CASSQDRWGMSGIPYNEQFF
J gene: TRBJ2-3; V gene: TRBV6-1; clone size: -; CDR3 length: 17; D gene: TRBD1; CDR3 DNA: TGTGCCAGCAGTGAAGAGTTAGGGGACAGGGGGACAGATACGCAGTATTTT; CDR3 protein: CASSEELGDRGTDTQYF
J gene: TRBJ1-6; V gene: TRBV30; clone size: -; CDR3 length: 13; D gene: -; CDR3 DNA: TGTGCCTGGACGGCTCACAGGGATTCACCCCTCCACTTT; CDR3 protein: CAWTAHRDSPLHF
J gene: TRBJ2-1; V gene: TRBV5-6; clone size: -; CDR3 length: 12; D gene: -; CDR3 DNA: TGTGCCAGCAGCTTCAGGGATACTGAGCAGTTCTTC; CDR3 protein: CASSFRDTEQFF
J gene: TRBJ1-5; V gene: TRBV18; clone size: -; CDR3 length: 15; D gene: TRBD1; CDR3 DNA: TGTGCCAGCTCAGGTGATCAGGGGGGCAATCAGCCCCAGCATTTT; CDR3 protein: CASSGDQGGNQPQHF
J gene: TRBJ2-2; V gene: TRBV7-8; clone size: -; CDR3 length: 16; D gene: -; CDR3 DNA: TGTGCCAGCAGCCCAGAGGGCCAAATGAACACCGGGGAGCTGTTTTTT; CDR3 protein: CASSPEGQMNTGELFF
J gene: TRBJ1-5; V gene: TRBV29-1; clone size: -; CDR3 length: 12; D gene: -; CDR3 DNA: TGCAGCGTTCAGGGTGAAGGTCAGCCCCAGCATTTT; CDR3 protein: CSVQGEGQPQHF
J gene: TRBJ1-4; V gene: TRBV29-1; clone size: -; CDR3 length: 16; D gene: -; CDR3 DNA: TGCAGCGTTGGTGAGGGACCCCTAAGAACTAATGAAAAACTGTTTTTT; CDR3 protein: CSVGEGPLRTNEKLFF
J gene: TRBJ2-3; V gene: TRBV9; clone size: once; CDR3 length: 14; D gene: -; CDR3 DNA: TGTGCCAGCAGCGTCAGGGCTGACACAGATACGCAGTATTTT; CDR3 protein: CASSVRADTDTQYF
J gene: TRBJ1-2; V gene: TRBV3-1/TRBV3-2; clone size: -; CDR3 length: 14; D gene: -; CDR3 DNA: TGTGCCAGCAGCTCTCAGGGCGTTAGCTATGGCTACACCTTC; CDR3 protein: CASSSQGVSYGYTF
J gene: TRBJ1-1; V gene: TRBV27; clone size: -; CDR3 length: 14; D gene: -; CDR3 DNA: TGTGCCAGCAGTTTATCGGCAGGGAACACTGAAGCTTTCTTT; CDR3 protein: CASSLSAGNTEAFF
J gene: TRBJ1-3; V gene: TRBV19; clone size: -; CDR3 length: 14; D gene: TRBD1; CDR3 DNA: TGTGCCTCCAGGGGGGCTAACTCTGGAAACACCATATATTTT; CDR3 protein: CASRGANSGNTIYF
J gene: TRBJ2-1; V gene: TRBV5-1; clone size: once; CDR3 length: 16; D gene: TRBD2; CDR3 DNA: TGCGCCAGCAGCTTCTGGAGCGGGAAGGCCTACAATGAGCAGTTCTTC; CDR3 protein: CASSFWSGKAYNEQFF
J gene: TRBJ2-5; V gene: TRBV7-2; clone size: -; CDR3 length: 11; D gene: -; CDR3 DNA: TGTGCCAGCAAGCGCGGGGAGACCCAGTACTTC; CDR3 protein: CASKRGETQYF
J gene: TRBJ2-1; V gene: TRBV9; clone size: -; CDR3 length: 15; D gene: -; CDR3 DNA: TGTGCCAGCAGCGTAGTGGTTGACTCCTACAATGAGCAGTTCTTC; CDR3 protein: CASSVVVDSYNEQFF
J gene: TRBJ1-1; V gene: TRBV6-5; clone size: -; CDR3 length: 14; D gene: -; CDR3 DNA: TGTGCCAGCAGTCGACAGACCATGAACACTGAAGCTTTCTTT; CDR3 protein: CASSRQTMNTEAFF
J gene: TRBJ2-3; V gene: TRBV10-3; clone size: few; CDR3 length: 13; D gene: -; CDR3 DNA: TGTGCCATCAGTGACCAAGCACCAGATACGCAGTATTTT; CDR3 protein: CAISDQAPDTQYF
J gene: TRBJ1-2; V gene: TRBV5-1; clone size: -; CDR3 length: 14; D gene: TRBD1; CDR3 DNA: TGCGCCAGCAGCACGGGACAGGGGGCACGTGGCTACACCTTC; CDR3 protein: CASSTGQGARGYTF
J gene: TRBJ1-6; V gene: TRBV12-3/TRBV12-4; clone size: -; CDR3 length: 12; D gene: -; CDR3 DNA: TGTGCCAGCAGTTTTCTCGGCGCACCCCTCCACTTT; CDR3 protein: CASSFLGAPLHF
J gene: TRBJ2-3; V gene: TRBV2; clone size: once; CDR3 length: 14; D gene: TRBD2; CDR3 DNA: TGTGCCAGCCGGGGACTAGCGATAACAGATACGCAGTATTTT; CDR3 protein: CASRGLAITDTQYF
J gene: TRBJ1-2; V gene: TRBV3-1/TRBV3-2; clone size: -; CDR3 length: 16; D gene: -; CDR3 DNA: TGTGCCAGCAGTCTTCTACCGTCTGGATCTAACTATGGCTACACCTTC; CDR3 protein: CASSLLPSGSNYGYTF
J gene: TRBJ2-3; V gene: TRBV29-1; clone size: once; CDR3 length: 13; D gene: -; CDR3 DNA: TGCAGCGTCCGGGGTGGGGAGTTTGATACGCAGTATTTT; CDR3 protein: CSVRGGEFDTQYF
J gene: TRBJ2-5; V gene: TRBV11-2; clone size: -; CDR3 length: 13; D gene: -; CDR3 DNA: TGTGCCAGCAGCTTAGCAGGGGGGGAGACCCAGTACTTC; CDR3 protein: CASSLAGGETQYF
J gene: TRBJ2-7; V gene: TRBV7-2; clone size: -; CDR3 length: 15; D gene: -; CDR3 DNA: TGTGCCAGCAGCCTAAATTATGGGGGGCGCGACGAGCAGTACTTC; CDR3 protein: CASSLNYGGRDEQYF
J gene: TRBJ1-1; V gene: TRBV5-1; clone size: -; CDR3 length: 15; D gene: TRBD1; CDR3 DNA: TGCGCCAGCAGCCAACAACCGGACAGGGCAGGATCGGCTTTCTTT; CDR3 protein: CASSQQPDRAGSAFF
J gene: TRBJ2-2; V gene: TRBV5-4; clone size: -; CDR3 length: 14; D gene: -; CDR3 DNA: TGTGCCAGCAGCTTGGAGCAGTTCACCGGGGAGCTGTTTTTT; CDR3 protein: CASSLEQFTGELFF
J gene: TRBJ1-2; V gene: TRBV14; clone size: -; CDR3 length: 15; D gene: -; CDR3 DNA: TGTGCCAGCAGCCAAGAACGGTTTCCCCTCTATGGCTACACCTTC; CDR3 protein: CASSQERFPLYGYTF
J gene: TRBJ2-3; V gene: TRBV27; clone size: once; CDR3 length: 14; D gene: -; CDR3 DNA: TGTGCCAGCAGTTCGCGACAGGTGCAAGATACGCAGTATTTT; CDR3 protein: CASSSRQVQDTQYF
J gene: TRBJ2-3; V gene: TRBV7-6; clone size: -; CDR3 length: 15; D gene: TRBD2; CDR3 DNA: TGTGCCAGCAGCCCCATAGCGGGAGGAGCAGATACGCAGTATTTT; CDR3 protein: CASSPIAGGADTQYF
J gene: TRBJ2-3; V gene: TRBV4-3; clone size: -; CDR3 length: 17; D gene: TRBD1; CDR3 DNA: TGCGCCAGCAGCAAAGACAGGGGGGGTCCTAGCACAGATACGCAGTATTTT; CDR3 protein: CASSKDRGGPSTDTQYF
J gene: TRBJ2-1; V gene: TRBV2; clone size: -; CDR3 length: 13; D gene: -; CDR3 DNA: TGTGCCAGCAGTGACGGACTTGAGGTTGAGCAGTTCTTC; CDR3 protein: CASSDGLEVEQFF
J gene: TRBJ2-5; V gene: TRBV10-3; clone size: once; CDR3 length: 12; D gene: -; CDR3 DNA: TGTGCCATCGGAACCAACCAAGAGACCCAGTACTTC; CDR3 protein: CAIGTNQETQYF
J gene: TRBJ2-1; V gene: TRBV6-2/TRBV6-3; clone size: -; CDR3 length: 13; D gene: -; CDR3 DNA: TGTGCCAGCAGCCCCGGGTATAGGAATGAGCAGTTCTTC; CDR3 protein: CASSPGYRNEQFF
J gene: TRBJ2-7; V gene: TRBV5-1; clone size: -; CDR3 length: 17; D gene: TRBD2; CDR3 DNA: TGCGCCAGCAGCTCGCGGACTAGCGGGTGGAGCTCCTACGAGCAGTACTTC; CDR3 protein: CASSSRTSGWSSYEQYF
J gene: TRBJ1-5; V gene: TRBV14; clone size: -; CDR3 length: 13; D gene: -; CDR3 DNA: TGTGCCAGCAGCCAGGGCGGCAATCAGCCCCAGCATTTT; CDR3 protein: CASSQGGNQPQHF
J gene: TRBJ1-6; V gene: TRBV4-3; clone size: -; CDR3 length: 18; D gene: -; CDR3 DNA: TGCGCCAGCAGCCAAGACCAACTTTATAGCTCCTATAATTCACCCCTCCACTTT; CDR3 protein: CASSQDQLYSSYNSPLHF
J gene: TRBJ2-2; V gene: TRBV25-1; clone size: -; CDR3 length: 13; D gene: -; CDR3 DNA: TGTGCCAGCAGTAGGGAGAACACCGGGGAGCTGTTTTTT; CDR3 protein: CASSRENTGELFF